These T cell receptor beta chains were read from a single sample in a study of cytomegalovirus exposure and HLA in healthy donors. Assay: immunoSEQ multiplex PCR; the TCRdb copy retains only in-frame clones and omits some. This table has 250,000 to 350,000 clones, 86% appearing once. The material sequenced was PBMCs. These receptor sequences come from a woman younger than 30 in good health and CMV-seronegative. The CDR3 runs from the conserved cysteine through the conserved F or W. D genes are given only for firm matches. Some rows have no size entry. The others give once, few or many, or a class for an expanded clone.

.,TRBV5-1,TRBJ2-5,.,TGCGCCAGCAGCTTGGCGGAGGGAACGGAGGCCCAGTACTTC,CASSLAEGTEAQYF
TRBD1,TRBV11-2,TRBJ2-1,.,TGTGCCAGCAGCTTATCGGGACAGTCCTACAATGAGCAGTTCTTC,CASSLSGQSYNEQFF
.,TRBV5-4,TRBJ2-5,.,TGTGCCAGCAGCTTGGTCCCTGAAGAGACCCAGTACTTC,CASSLVPEETQYF
.,TRBV7-2,TRBJ2-1,.,TGTGCCAGCAGCCCTTCCACCTCTAGCAACCATGAGCAGTTCTTC,CASSPSTSSNHEQFF
TRBD1,TRBV6-5,TRBJ1-4,.,TGTGCCAGCAGACGGCAGGGGGTCCTAATTGAAAAACTGTTTTTT,CASRRQGVLIEKLFF
TRBD2,TRBV27,TRBJ2-3,.,TGTGCCAGCAGTGCACCCGGGACTAGCGGGGAAACCTCCACAGATACGCAGTATTTT,CASSAPGTSGETSTDTQYF
.,TRBV19,TRBJ2-1,.,TGTGCCAGTAGTTTAGGGCAGGGGGGTAATGAGCAGTTCTTC,CASSLGQGGNEQFF
TRBD2,TRBV27,TRBJ2-7,.,TGTGCCAGCAGTGAAGCGGGAGGGTCCCTATCCGAGCAGTACTTC,CASSEAGGSLSEQYF
TRBD2,TRBV7-2,TRBJ2-2,.,TGTGCCAGCAGGCCGATAGCGGGAGCTGCCACCGGGGAGCTGTTTTTT,CASRPIAGAATGELFF
TRBD1,TRBV10-3,TRBJ1-5,.,TGTGCCATCAGCGGAGGGGACAGTTTTCAGCCCCAGCATTTT,CAISGGDSFQPQHF
.,TRBV7-6,TRBJ2-6,.,TGTGCCAGCAGCTTAGGGCCAAAGTCGGTCCTGACTTTC,CASSLGPKSVLTF
TRBD2,TRBV9,TRBJ2-3,.,TGTGCCAGCAGCGCCCCCCGGGAGGGCCAGGATACGCAGTATTTT,CASSAPREGQDTQYF
TRBD1,TRBV6-5,TRBJ1-4,.,TGTGCCAACCAGGGACAGGGCAAAACTAATGAAAAACTGTTTTTT,CANQGQGKTNEKLFF
.,TRBV7-9,TRBJ2-6,.,TGTGCCAGCAGCTTACAGCGGATCTCTGGGGCCAACGTCCTGACTTTC,CASSLQRISGANVLTF
.,TRBV7-2,TRBJ1-1,.,TGTGCCAGCAGCGAAGGGACACGCACTGAAGCTTTCTTT,CASSEGTRTEAFF
.,TRBV15,TRBJ2-1,once,TGTGCCACCAGCAGAGATCTTTACCAGGAAAACAATGAGCAGTTCTTC,CATSRDLYQENNEQFF
TRBD2,TRBV13,TRBJ2-1,once,TGTGCCAGCAGCCCACCGACCGGGACTAGCGGCAACAATGAGCAGTTCTTC,CASSPPTGTSGNNEQFF
.,TRBV7-2,TRBJ1-4,.,TGTGCCAGCAGCGTCGGGGGAAATGAAAAACTGTTTTTT,CASSVGGNEKLFF
.,TRBV6-5,TRBJ1-3,.,TGTGCCAGCAGTTACAACCAGGGCTCTGGAAACACCATATATTTT,CASSYNQGSGNTIYF
TRBD2,TRBV4-2,TRBJ2-7,few,TGTGCCAGCAGCCAAGATTCAGCGGGAGTCTACGAGCAGTACTTC,CASSQDSAGVYEQYF
TRBD1,TRBV5-1,TRBJ2-5,.,TGCGCCAGCAGCTTGAGTGTCGGGACAGGGGACGCACAGTACTTC,CASSLSVGTGDAQYF
TRBD1,TRBV9,TRBJ2-5,.,TGTGCCAGCAGCGTAGGGGACAGGGAAGAGACCCAGTACTTC,CASSVGDREETQYF
TRBD1,TRBV4-2,TRBJ2-2,.,TGTGCCAGCAGCCAAGTCGCAGGGGGCGGCTTGAACACCGGGGAGCTGTTTTTT,CASSQVAGGGLNTGELFF
TRBD2,TRBV15,TRBJ2-1,.,TGTGCCACCAGCTGGGGAACTAGCGGGATACTCAATGAGCAGTTCTTC,CATSWGTSGILNEQFF
TRBD1,TRBV6-5,TRBJ2-7,.,TGTGCCAGCAGGCAGGGGGCCTTTATCTCCTACGAGCAGTACTTC,CASRQGAFISYEQYF
.,TRBV27,TRBJ1-5,.,TGTGCCAGCAGTTTATTCAGGGACACCAGATATAGCAATCAGCCCCAGCATTTT,CASSLFRDTRYSNQPQHF
.,TRBV5-1,TRBJ2-5,.,TGCGCCAGCGGACCCACTGGGACACCCCCCCTGCTCGACCAAGAGACCCAGTACTTC,CASGPTGTPPLLDQETQYF
.,TRBV2,TRBJ2-2,.,TGTGCCAGCAGTGCTGGGGGCGGGAACACCGGGGAGCTGTTTTTT,CASSAGGGNTGELFF
TRBD2,TRBV9,TRBJ2-3,.,TGTGCCAGCAGCACGACTAGCGGGGGCGATACGCAGTATTTT,CASSTTSGGDTQYF
TRBD1,TRBV19,TRBJ2-7,.,TGTGCCAGTAGTATCGCCGGGACAGGGTCCGGCGAGCAGTACTTC,CASSIAGTGSGEQYF
TRBD2,TRBV5-1,TRBJ2-1,.,TGCGCCAGCAGCCCTTCTTCGGGAGGGCTCCACAATGAGCAGTTCTTC,CASSPSSGGLHNEQFF
TRBD1,TRBV28,TRBJ2-7,.,TGTGCCAGCAGTTCCGCGGACAGGGTACTTTACGAGCAGTACTTC,CASSSADRVLYEQYF
TRBD2,TRBV13,TRBJ2-7,once,TGTGCCAGCAGCTCTCCGACTAGCGGCTACGAGCAGTACTTC,CASSSPTSGYEQYF
.,TRBV4-2,TRBJ2-7,.,TGTGCCAGCAGCCCCCCCCAGGGCGTGCAGTACTTC,CASSPPQGVQYF
TRBD1,TRBV6-4,TRBJ2-1,.,TGTGCCAGCAGTGACTCGTCCCCCCGGGTCACACAGGGGATAGTCTCCTACAATGAGCAGTTCTTC,CASSDSSPRVTQGIVSYNEQFF
.,TRBV7-3,TRBJ1-1,few,TGTGCCAGCAGCTTATCCCAGGGCCTAGAAGCTTTCTTT,CASSLSQGLEAFF
TRBD2,TRBV7-3,TRBJ2-1,.,TGTGCCAGCAGCTTACGAAGACTAGCGGGAATCGATGAGCAGTTCTTC,CASSLRRLAGIDEQFF
.,TRBV5-1,TRBJ2-5,.,TGCGCCAGCAGCGCCAGGATTCAAGAGACCCAGTACTTC,CASSARIQETQYF
TRBD2,TRBV7-2,TRBJ2-1,.,TGTGCCAGCAGCTTAGACGGGAGGACTAACAATGAGCAGTTCTTC,CASSLDGRTNNEQFF
.,TRBV27,TRBJ2-2,.,TGTGCCAGCAGTTCCCGGGCGGGGACCCCGGGGAGCGGGGAGCTGTTTTTT,CASSSRAGTPGSGELFF
.,TRBV9,TRBJ2-1,.,TGTGCCAGCAGCGGGAGCCTGGGTCGCGGGGAGGATAATGAGCAGTTCTTC,CASSGSLGRGEDNEQFF
.,TRBV6-4,TRBJ1-5,once,TGTGCCAGCTCCGTCCAGGCTGGCAATCAGCCCCAGCATTTT,CASSVQAGNQPQHF
.,TRBV29-1,TRBJ2-7,once,TGCAGCGCTTATGGCACCTACGAGCAGTACTTC,CSAYGTYEQYF
.,TRBV19,TRBJ2-6,.,TGTGCCAGTAGTGCTTCAGGGTATGGGGCCAACGTCCTGACTTTC,CASSASGYGANVLTF
.,TRBV28,TRBJ1-5,.,TGTGCCAGCAGATTGGGGGACATGGACAATCAGCCCCAGCATTTT,CASRLGDMDNQPQHF
TRBD2,TRBV9,TRBJ2-3,.,TGTGCCAGCACCCCGGGACTAGCGGGAGGGTTGTCTGCAGATACGCAGTATTTT,CASTPGLAGGLSADTQYF
TRBD2,TRBV14,TRBJ2-4,.,TGTGCCAGCAGCCAAGCCGGGGGGGCCAAAAACATTCAGTACTTC,CASSQAGGAKNIQYF
TRBD1,TRBV4-3,TRBJ1-4,.,TGCGCCAGCAGCCAAGCCCGCGGGCAGGGACAGGCGGTCAAACTGTTTTTT,CASSQARGQGQAVKLFF
TRBD1,TRBV5-8,TRBJ2-7,.,TGTGCCAGCAGCGGGACCGGGACAGGGGTCTCCGAGCAGTACTTC,CASSGTGTGVSEQYF
.,TRBV7-2,TRBJ1-1,.,TGTGCCAGCAGCCCCACCGGGACACCTTTCTCGTACACTGAAGCTTTCTTT,CASSPTGTPFSYTEAFF
TRBD2,TRBV19,TRBJ2-7,.,TGTGCCAGTAGTATAGTCCTAGCGGGAACCCGAAACTACGAGCAGTACTTC,CASSIVLAGTRNYEQYF
.,TRBV28,TRBJ2-4,.,TGTGCCAGCAGTTCCCCGGGGAGCAAAAACATTCAGTACTTC,CASSSPGSKNIQYF
TRBD1,TRBV4-2,TRBJ2-7,medium-sized,TGTGCCAGCAGCCAAGATACAGGGGGATCCTACGAGCAGTACTTC,CASSQDTGGSYEQYF
TRBD2,TRBV7-2,TRBJ2-7,.,TGTGCCAGCAGCTTAGGGCTAGCGGGAGCTTACGAGCAGTACTTC,CASSLGLAGAYEQYF
.,TRBV15,TRBJ1-2,.,TGTGCCACCAGCGGTTCCCGGGGGACGCACGGTAGGACCTTC,CATSGSRGTHGRTF
.,TRBV2,TRBJ2-7,few,TGTGCCAGCAGTGTCCTCTACGAGCAGTACTTC,CASSVLYEQYF
.,TRBV7-3,TRBJ2-1,.,TGTGCCAGCAGCTTATCCGACGGGAACTCCTACAATGAGCAGTTCTTC,CASSLSDGNSYNEQFF
.,TRBV7-3,TRBJ1-3,.,TGTGCCAGCAGCCTCACCGGGGGGGCTGGAAACACCATATATTTT,CASSLTGGAGNTIYF
.,TRBV5-1,TRBJ2-7,.,TGCGCCAGCAGCTTTATGGACTCCACAGCCTACGAGCAGTACTTC,CASSFMDSTAYEQYF